The clone carrying this T cell receptor (beta chain) is deemed medium-sized. Its antigen is as yet unknown. Blood genomic DNA input for TRB amplification was 250-500 ng. Multiplex PCR with BIOMED2 TRB-A/B primer pools amplified TRB rearrangements. TCRdb reprocessed the multiplex PCR reads via MiXCR and lists one record per CDR3 protein. The table lists 3,800 or so distinct CDR3 sequences, around 27% of them singletons. These data originate in a study of T and B cells in COVID-19 patients. About the research overall: Recovered patients mostly had mild to moderate COVID-19 managed as outpatients.

The ends were cut back, 0 bases at V and 1 base at J, with 13 bases in the middle. This CDR3 comprises 17 residues. CDR1 and CDR2 (germline): LNHNV, YYDKDF (reference sequence). Points from the study as a whole: CD4+, regulatory T cell, CD8+ and sorted SARS-CoV-2-responsive or tetramer+ T cells were not yet sequenced. At recovery TRB diversity and richness exceeded healthy donors, after highly clonal active COVID-19 repertoires.

The sequenced material came from blood. The sequence derives from a human donor with active COVID-19. This chain joins TRBV15 and TRBJ2-1; D call uncertain. CDR3 region: CATSRDRGVESYNEQFF. DNA of the CDR3: TGTGCCACCAGCAGAGATAGAGGAGTTGAATCCTACAATGAGCAGTTCTTC.